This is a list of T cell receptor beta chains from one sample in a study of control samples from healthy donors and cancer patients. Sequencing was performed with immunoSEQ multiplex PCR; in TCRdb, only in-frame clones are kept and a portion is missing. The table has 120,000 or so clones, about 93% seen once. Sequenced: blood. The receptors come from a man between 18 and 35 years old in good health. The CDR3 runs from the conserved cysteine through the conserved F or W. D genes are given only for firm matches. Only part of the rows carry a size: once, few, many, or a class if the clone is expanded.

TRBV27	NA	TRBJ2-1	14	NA	TGTGCCAGCAGTTTTATCCGCCCTTACAATGAGCAGTTCTTC	CASSFIRPYNEQFF
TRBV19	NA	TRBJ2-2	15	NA	TGTGCCAGTAGTATGACAGTACTTAACACCGGGGAGCTGTTTTTT	CASSMTVLNTGELFF
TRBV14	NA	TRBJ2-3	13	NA	TGTGCCAGCAGCCGGATGGGCACAGATACGCAGTATTTT	CASSRMGTDTQYF
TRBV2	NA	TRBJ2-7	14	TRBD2	TGTGCCAGCGTCCGGGGACTAGCGGGGATCGAGCAGTACTTC	CASVRGLAGIEQYF
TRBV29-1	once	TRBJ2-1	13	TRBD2	TGCAGCGGCCAGCGGGGGGGGAACAATGAGCAGTTCTTC	CSGQRGGNNEQFF
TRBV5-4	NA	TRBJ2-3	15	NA	TGTGCCAGCAGCTCACCTAGCATTCACACAGATACGCAGTATTTT	CASSSPSIHTDTQYF
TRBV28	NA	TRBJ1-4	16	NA	TGTGCCAGCAGCCTTGCAGCGGATTGGGGTAATGAAAAACTGTTTTTT	CASSLAADWGNEKLFF
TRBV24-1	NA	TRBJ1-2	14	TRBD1	TGTGCCACCAGTGATACCGACAGGGGCTATGGCTACACCTTC	CATSDTDRGYGYTF
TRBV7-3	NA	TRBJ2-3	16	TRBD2	TGTGCCAGCAGCTCCGGACTAGCTTCGGGCACAGATACGCAGTATTTT	CASSSGLASGTDTQYF
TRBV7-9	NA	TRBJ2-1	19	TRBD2	TGTGCCAGCAGCTTATCTTCTTCGGCTAGCGGGAGGACCTACAATGAGCAGTTCTTC	CASSLSSSASGRTYNEQFF
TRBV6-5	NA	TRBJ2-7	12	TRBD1	TGTGCCAGCAGTCGACAGGGTCTCGAGCAGTACTTC	CASSRQGLEQYF
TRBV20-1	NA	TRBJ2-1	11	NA	TGCAGTGCCATAGAGGTTAATGAGCAGTTCTTC	CSAIEVNEQFF
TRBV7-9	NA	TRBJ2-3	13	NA	TGTGCCAGCAGCGACGCTGGCACAGATACGCAGTATTTT	CASSDAGTDTQYF
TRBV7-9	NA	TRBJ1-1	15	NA	TGTGCCAGCAGCTTAATTCCCAGCGCGAACACTGAAGCTTTCTTT	CASSLIPSANTEAFF
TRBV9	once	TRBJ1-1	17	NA	TGTGCCAGCAGCCACCCCCGGGAGGGCGGGGGGAACACTGAAGCTTTCTTT	CASSHPREGGGNTEAFF
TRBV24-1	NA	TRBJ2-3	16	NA	TGTGCCACCAGTGATCTGGAGGCTGGGGGGCCAGATACGCAGTATTTT	CATSDLEAGGPDTQYF
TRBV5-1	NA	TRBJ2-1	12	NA	TGCGCCAGCAGCTTGGCAGGGGAAGAGCAGTTCTTC	CASSLAGEEQFF
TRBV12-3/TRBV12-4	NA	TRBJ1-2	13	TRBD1	TGTGCCAGCAGTTTATCGACAGGGAATGGCTACACCTTC	CASSLSTGNGYTF
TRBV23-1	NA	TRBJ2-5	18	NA	TGCGCCAGCAGTCAATCTGAAAAGGGCCTCACGTACCAAGAGACCCAGTACTTC	CASSQSEKGLTYQETQYF
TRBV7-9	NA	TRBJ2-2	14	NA	TGTGCCAGCAGCTTCCAGGGGAGCACCGGGGAGCTGTTTTTT	CASSFQGSTGELFF
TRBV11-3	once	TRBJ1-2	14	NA	TGTGCCAGCAGGGGCTCGCAAGGGAACTATGGCTACACCTTC	CASRGSQGNYGYTF
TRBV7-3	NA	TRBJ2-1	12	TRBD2	TGTGCCAGCAGCCCGGGGGGGACTGAGCAGTTCTTC	CASSPGGTEQFF
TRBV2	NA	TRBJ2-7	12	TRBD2	TGTGCCAGCGGGCTAGCGGGGCGCGAGCAGTACTTC	CASGLAGREQYF
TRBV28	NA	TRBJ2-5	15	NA	TGTGCCAGCAGTTTTTCCCCACACAAGCAGGAGACCCAGTACTTC	CASSFSPHKQETQYF
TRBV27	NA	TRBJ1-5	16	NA	TGTGCCAGCAGTTTTGGTTTCCTGGGGGGCAATCAGCCCCAGCATTTT	CASSFGFLGGNQPQHF
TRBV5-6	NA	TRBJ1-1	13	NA	TGTGCCAGCAGCTTGGTCCAAGGGACTGAAGCTTTCTTT	CASSLVQGTEAFF
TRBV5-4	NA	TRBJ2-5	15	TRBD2	TGTGCCAGCAGCTTGCTAGCGGGGGGGCAAGAGACCCAGTACTTC	CASSLLAGGQETQYF
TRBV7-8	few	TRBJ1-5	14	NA	TGTGCCAGCAGCTTAGCGGGTACGAATCAGCCCCAGCATTTT	CASSLAGTNQPQHF
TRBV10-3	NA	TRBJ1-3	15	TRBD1	TGTGCCATCATGATCGGGACAGTCTCTGGAAACACCATATATTTT	CAIMIGTVSGNTIYF
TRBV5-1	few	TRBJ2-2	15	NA	TGCGCCAGCGGGCCAGAGGGGCGCACCACCGGGGAGCTGTTTTTT	CASGPEGRTTGELFF
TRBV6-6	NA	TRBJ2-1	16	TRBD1	TGTGCCAGCAGGCTGACAGGGGGGAGCTCCTACAATGAGCAGTTCTTC	CASRLTGGSSYNEQFF
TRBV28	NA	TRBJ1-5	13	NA	TGTGCCAGCAGGATGACAGTTGATCAGCCCCAGCATTTT	CASRMTVDQPQHF
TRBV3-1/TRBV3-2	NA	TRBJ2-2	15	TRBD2	TGTGCCAGCAGACGACTAGCGGGGTGGGACGGGGAGCTGTTTTTT	CASRRLAGWDGELFF
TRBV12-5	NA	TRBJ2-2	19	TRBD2	TGTGCTAGTGGTTTGGGATCCTTTTTCGGGAGGGAGAACACCGGGGAGCTGTTTTTT	CASGLGSFFGRENTGELFF
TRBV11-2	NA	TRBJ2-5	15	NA	TGTGCCAGCAGCTCCCGTGGGGGGGGCAGAGAGACCCAGTACTTC	CASSSRGGGRETQYF
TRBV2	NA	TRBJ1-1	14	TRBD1	TGTGCCAGCAGGGGACAGGGCGCGAACACTGAAGCTTTCTTT	CASRGQGANTEAFF
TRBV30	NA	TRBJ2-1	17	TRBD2	TGTGCCTGGAGCCGACTAGCGGGAGCGGGTATAGGACTTGAGCAGTTCTTC	CAWSRLAGAGIGLEQFF
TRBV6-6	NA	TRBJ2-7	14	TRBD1	TGTGCCAGCAGGGACAGGGGCTCACCCTACGAGCAGTACTTC	CASRDRGSPYEQYF
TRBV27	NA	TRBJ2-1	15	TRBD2	TGTGCCAGCAGTTCTCGGACTAGCGGATACAATGAGCAGTTCTTC	CASSSRTSGYNEQFF
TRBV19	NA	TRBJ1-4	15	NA	TGTGCCAGTAGTAGAACCTCTCCTGAGGGTGAAAAACTGTTTTTT	CASSRTSPEGEKLFF
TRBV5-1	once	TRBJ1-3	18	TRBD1	TGCGCCAGCAGCTTGGTCGGACAGGGGTTTTCTGGAGGAAACACCATATATTTT	CASSLVGQGFSGGNTIYF
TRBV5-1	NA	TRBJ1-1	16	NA	TGCGCCAGCAGCCCCCAGCCTCGACAAATGAACACTGAAGCTTTCTTT	CASSPQPRQMNTEAFF
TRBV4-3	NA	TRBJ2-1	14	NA	TGCGCCAGCAGCCAAGAACGTCAGGGGTTGGAGCAGTTCTTC	CASSQERQGLEQFF
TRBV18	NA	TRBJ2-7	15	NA	TGTGCCAGCTCACCTACGGCAGTAGGTGGCTACGAGCAGTACTTC	CASSPTAVGGYEQYF
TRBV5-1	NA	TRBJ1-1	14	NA	TGCGCCAGCAGCTTGGTTCTGGGTCCCACTGAAGCTTTCTTT	CASSLVLGPTEAFF
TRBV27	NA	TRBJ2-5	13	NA	TGTGCCAGCAGTCTTTCGTACCAAGAGACCCAGTACTTC	CASSLSYQETQYF